The 27 T cell receptor beta chains presented below share a single source sample, sequenced in a study of blood T cell repertoires in COVID-19 (dated by TCRdb to about 2020). To prepare the library, the immunoSEQ multiplex PCR assay was applied. TCRdb took over this immuneACCESS table, retaining in-frame rearrangements with V and J assigned. Such tables are incomplete; in checked studies, under half of the missing clones stem from an unresolved V gene, and the remainder is unexplained. A total of some 150,000 clones appear in this sample, more than 75% of them only once. About 9.4% of the sample lies in the top ten. The specimen sequenced was peripheral blood. All receptors derive from a woman between 45 and 60 years old with active or convalescent COVID-19.

This chain connects TRBV28 to TRBJ2-3, with a tentative D call TRBD1 (6 bases). Germline V gene sequence: CDR1 MDHEN, CDR2 SYDVKM. The V end lost 6 bases, the J end lost 0 bases, and 10 bases lay between the germline ends. The CDR3 sequence is 14 residues long. The CDR3 DNA sequence: TGTGCCAGCAGCTCAGGGGACAGCACAGATACGCAGTATTTT. This translates into CASSSGDSTDTQYF.

The rearrangement links TRBV6-5 to TRBJ1-1; D ambiguous. The CDR3 contains 13 residues. V was pared by 6 bases and J by 1 base, with 9 bases between. Looked up from germline, CDR1 is MNHEY and CDR2 is SVGAGI. DNA for the CDR3: TGTGCCAGCAGAGCACTGAAGAACACTGAAGCTTTCTTT. This codes for CASRALKNTEAFF.

The chain employs TRBV18 and TRBJ1-2; no reliable D call. Looked up from germline, CDR1 is KGHSH and CDR2 is LQKENI. The V gene lost 3 bases and the J gene lost 4 bases, with 3 bases spanning the gap. CDR3 length: 11 amino acids. The CDR3 DNA is TGTGCCAGCTCACCCGGCTATGGCTACACCTTC. This translates into CASSPGYGYTF.

V gene TRBV6-5 combines with J gene TRBJ2-7; 7 bases are a match to TRBD1. The ends lost 6 bases at V and 2 bases at J; junction bases unmatched: 4. The CDR3 totals 13 residues. Per germline, CDR1 MNHEY and CDR2 SVGAGI. This CDR3 reads CASRDRTTYEQYF. The CDR3 DNA is TGTGCCAGCAGGGACAGGACCACCTACGAGCAGTACTTC.

V and J are TRBV28 and TRBJ1-2, with D possibly matching TRBD1 (5 bases). The CDR3 is 15 residues long. Trimming removed 5 bases from V and 4 bases from J, with 17 bases in between. CDR1 MDHEN and CDR2 SYDVKM come from the germline V gene. CDR3 sequence: CASSTGGALGYGYTF. CDR3 bases: TGTGCCAGCAGTACCGGCGGGGCGCTGGGCTATGGCTACACCTTC.

The J gene is TRBJ1-4, the V gene TRBV18; perhaps TRBD1 as D (5 bases). Per germline, CDR1 KGHSH and CDR2 LQKENI. Trimming shortened V by 0 bases and J by 8 bases, and 10 bases separated the two germline ends. The length of the CDR3 is 14 residues. For the CDR3, the DNA is TGTGCCAGCTCACCACCCAGGGAGGTCGAAAAACTGTTTTTT. Its protein product is CASSPPREVEKLFF.

The chain recombines TRBV9 with TRBJ2-7; 7 bases align to TRBD1. Germline CDR1 reads SGDLS; CDR2 reads YYNGEE. This CDR3 has 15 amino acids. J was trimmed by 2 bases and V by 1 base; bases with no gene match: 6. The CDR3, as DNA: TGTGCCAGCAGCGTAAACGGACAGGTACCCTACGAGCAGTACTTC. It yields the protein CASSVNGQVPYEQYF.

The J gene is TRBJ2-1, the V gene TRBV4-2, with a possible D match to TRBD2 (5 bases). In germline, CDR1 is LGHNA, CDR2 YNFKEQ. The V end was cut by 0 bases, the J end by 15 bases, with 15 bases between. CDR3 length equals 13 residues. DNA of the CDR3: TGTGCCAGCAGCCAAGATTTGGATAGCGTTCCGTTCTTC. Its protein product is CASSQDLDSVPFF.

The chain uses TRBV25-1 and TRBJ2-7, with D maybe TRBD1 (5 bases). Trimming took off 5 bases at V and 2 bases at J, with 16 bases between the two ends. CDR1 is MGHDK and CDR2 is SYGVNS in the germline V gene. This CDR3 spans 15 amino acids. In DNA form, the CDR3 reads TGTGCCAGCAGTCATTCCAACAGGTTACCCTACGAGCAGTACTTC. It is translated as CASSHSNRLPYEQYF.

This chain uses TRBV29-1 with TRBJ1-2; 7 positions match TRBD1. The CDR3 consists of 12 residues. J was trimmed by 2 bases and V by 6 bases; bases with no gene match: 3. The germline gives CDR1 SQVTM, CDR2 ANQGSEA. The CDR3 sequence: CSVLQGNYGYTF. In nucleotides, the CDR3 is TGCAGCGTGTTACAGGGGAACTATGGCTACACCTTC.

About this clone itself: The sample has other DNA sequences that encode this CDR3 too. The CDR3 region is CASSSEYEQYF. Written as DNA, the CDR3 is TGCGCCAGCAGCTCAGAATACGAGCAGTACTTC. The rearrangement joins TRBV5-1 to TRBJ2-7; D is undetermined. Germline values: CDR1 SGHRS, CDR2 YFSETQ. Between the trimmed V and J ends, which lost 3 bases and 4 bases, there was a span of 5 bases. The CDR3 is 11 residues long.

This rearrangement joins TRBV13 to TRBJ2-5, with 7 bases matching TRBD2. The CDR3 covers 15 residues. Germline loops: CDR1 PRHDT, CDR2 FYEKMQ (reference sequence). With V trimmed by 0 bases and J by 4 bases, 5 bases remained unmatched. CDR3 protein: CASSLGRGLTETQYF. The DNA of the CDR3 is TGTGCCAGCAGCTTAGGCCGGGGACTAACAGAGACCCAGTACTTC.

The rearrangement links TRBV15 to TRBJ1-5; D not resolved. The V and J ends lost 4 bases and 0 bases respectively, with 16 bases between them. The length of the CDR3 is 17 residues. Looked up from germline, CDR1 is LNHNV and CDR2 is YYDKDF (reference sequence). CDR3 nucleotides: TGTGCCACCAGCAAGGCGCTGGCGGGCAATAGCAATCAGCCCCAGCATTTT. This encodes CATSKALAGNSNQPQHF. Full variable domain (rest looked up from reference TRBV15 and TRBJ1-5): DAMVIQNPRYQVTQFGKPVTLSCSQTLNHNVMYWYQQKSSQAPKLLFHYYDKDFNNEADTPDNFQSRRPNTSFCFLDIRSPGLGDTAMYLCATSKALAGNSNQPQHFGDGTRLSIL.

The CDR3: CASSTEQGADTQYF. The CDR3 DNA reads TGTGCCAGCAGCACTGAACAGGGGGCAGATACGCAGTATTTT. The chain employs TRBV5-5 and TRBJ2-3, with 8 nucleotides matching TRBD1. CDR3 length: 14 residues. Germline loops: CDR1 SGHKS, CDR2 YYEKEE (reference sequence). Germline trimming cut 4 bases from V and 4 bases from J; bases unmatched to any gene: 5.

This clone was seen more than once but under ten times. The V gene is TRBV5-1, the J gene TRBJ2-3, with a possible D match to TRBD2 (5 bases). The CDR3 length is 13 residues. CDR1 is SGHRS, CDR2 YFSETQ, per germline. The V gene lost 3 bases and the J gene lost 2 bases, with 7 bases spanning the gap. The CDR3 region is CASSWTFTDTQYF. The CDR3, as DNA: TGCGCCAGCAGCTGGACTTTCACAGATACGCAGTATTTT.

This clone was recorded a few times. The chain recombines TRBV5-1 with TRBJ1-1, with 9 bases aligning to TRBD1. The junction had 10 bases not matched to a gene; V was cut back by 4 bases and J by 0 bases. The CDR3 covers 17 residues. CDR1 and CDR2 (germline): SGHRS, YFSETQ. The CDR3 region has the DNA TGCGCCAGCAGCCCAACGAGACAGGGGGTCGTGAACACTGAAGCTTTCTTT. It is translated as CASSPTRQGVVNTEAFF.

The chain couples TRBV28 to TRBJ1-6, with 8 nucleotides matching TRBD1. The V segment lost 1 base and the J segment 14 bases; nucleotides outside the gene matches: 7. Germline CDR1 reads MDHEN; CDR2 reads SYDVKM. The CDR3 consists of 14 residues. This chain's CDR3 is CASSLYRGDPTLHF. CDR3 coding DNA: TGTGCCAGCAGTTTATACAGGGGGGACCCAACCCTCCACTTT.

The gene calls are TRBV7-2 and TRBJ2-7, with 7 nucleotides matching TRBD1. The germline V gene encodes CDR1 SGHTA and CDR2 FQGNSA. The V segment lost 6 bases and the J segment 4 bases; nucleotides outside the gene matches: 3. The CDR3 spans 12 residues. CDR3 in DNA: TGTGCCAGCAGATCGGACAGGTACGAGCAGTACTTC. Translating gives CASRSDRYEQYF.

This clone was counted a single time. This chain uses TRBV27 with TRBJ1-1; 8 bases fit TRBD1. The CDR3 runs 16 residues. Germline V CDR1 and CDR2: MNHEY, SMNVEV (reference sequence). After removal of 2 bases from V and 1 base from J, the junction contained 6 bases not matched to a gene. The CDR3 sequence: CASSLRPGGGNTEAFF. The CDR3 DNA reads TGTGCCAGCAGTTTACGCCCAGGGGGCGGGAACACTGAAGCTTTCTTT.

The J gene is TRBJ2-3, the V gene TRBV19; D gene ambiguous. Looked up from germline, CDR1 is LNHDA and CDR2 is SQIVND (reference sequence). The V end was cut by 3 bases, the J end by 0 bases, with 7 bases between. The CDR3 has 14 residues. The CDR3 is CASSIGPSTDTQYF. The CDR3 nucleotides read TGTGCCAGTAGTATTGGCCCTAGCACAGATACGCAGTATTTT.

The CDR3 region has the DNA TGCGCCAGCAGTTTCTCAACTCCCTGGGCGGGACCGCAAGAGACCCAGTACTTC. It translates to CASSFSTPWAGPQETQYF. The rearrangement uses TRBV5-1 and TRBJ2-5; D is perhaps TRBD2 (6 bases). V lost 5 bases, J lost 2 bases, and 25 bases lay in between. The CDR3 is 18 residues long. Germline V gene sequence: CDR1 SGHRS, CDR2 YFSETQ.

This clone has only a few counts. The chain couples TRBV3-1 (or the pseudogene TRBV3-2) to TRBJ2-1; TRBD2 is a possible D gene (6 bases). The germline V gene has CDR1 LGHDT and CDR2 YNNKEL (reference sequence). V lost 1 base to trimming and J lost 1 base, with 11 bases between them. This CDR3 has 16 amino acids. CDR3 in amino acids: CASSQGGGSSYNEQFF. For the CDR3, the DNA is TGTGCCAGCAGCCAAGGTGGAGGGAGTTCCTACAATGAGCAGTTCTTC.

This chain connects TRBV6-5 to TRBJ1-3, with 7 bases identical to TRBD1. With V trimmed by 7 bases and J by 0 bases, 3 bases remained unmatched. The germline CDR1 and CDR2 sequences are MNHEY and SVGAGI. The CDR3 is 14 amino acids. For the CDR3, the DNA is TGTGCCAGCAATTCAGGGGGCTCTGGAAACACCATATATTTT. Amino acid sequence: CASNSGGSGNTIYF.

The chain employs TRBV5-6 and TRBJ2-1; no definite D call. V shed 0 bases and J shed 6 bases, with 16 bases lying between them. Germline CDR1 reads SGHDT; CDR2 reads YYEEEE. The CDR3 consists of 16 residues. The CDR3 DNA is TGTGCCAGCAGCTTGGGGTTAGCCACACCACTCAATGAGCAGTTCTTC. Protein sequence: CASSLGLATPLNEQFF.

This chain links TRBV7-2 with TRBJ2-5; D is undetermined. The germline V gene has CDR1 SGHTA and CDR2 FQGNSA. The length of the CDR3 is 15 residues. V lost 0 bases to trimming and J lost 1 base, with 9 bases between them. The CDR3, as DNA: TGTGCCAGCAGCTTAGCGGCAGGCCTCCAAGAGACCCAGTACTTC. This encodes CASSLAAGLQETQYF.

J is TRBJ1-1 and V is TRBV6-5; D not resolved. Trimming removed 6 bases from V and 2 bases from J, with 16 bases in between. Looked up from germline, CDR1 is MNHEY and CDR2 is SVGAGI. CDR3 length: 15 residues. The CDR3, as DNA: TGTGCCAGCAGAGCCATAGCGAGCTTAAACACTGAAGCTTTCTTT. This encodes CASRAIASLNTEAFF.

V gene TRBV3-1 (or the pseudogene TRBV3-2) combines with J gene TRBJ2-5, with D maybe TRBD1 (6 bases). The CDR3 has 13 amino acids. Germline V gene sequence: CDR1 LGHDT, CDR2 YNNKEL (reference sequence). Trimming removed 6 bases at V and 5 bases at J, with 13 bases between. The CDR3 bases are TGTGCCAGCAGGCTAACAGGGTCGGAGACCCAGTACTTC. This translates into CASRLTGSETQYF.